Below are 2 T cell receptor beta chains sequenced from a single sample in a study of cytomegalovirus exposure and HLA in healthy donors. PCR primers comprised 60 Vbeta and 13 Jbeta primers. Libraries were prepared by immunoSEQ multiplex PCR; TCRdb keeps only in-frame clonotypes and omits some of them. This repertoire shows about 170,000 clones, roughly 81% found once; its top ten account for around 5%. Sequencing used PBMCs. The receptors come from a girl under 18 in good health and CMV-seropositive.

This chain links TRBV7-3 with TRBJ2-1, with a tentative D call TRBD1 (5 bases). The CDR3 is 15 amino acids. Germline V gives CDR1 SGHTA, CDR2 FQGTGA. Trimming took 5 bases from V and 7 from J, leaving 18 bases between them. The CDR3 coding sequence is TGTGCCAGCAGCCACAAAGGGGCTAGTGTGAATGAGCAGTTCTTC. Translated: CASSHKGASVNEQFF.

This rearrangement joins TRBV5-6 to TRBJ2-7; the match to TRBD1 covers 9 bases. Germline values: CDR1 SGHDT, CDR2 YYEEEE. Germline trimming cut 3 bases from V and 5 bases from J; bases unmatched to any gene: 9. The CDR3 extends over 15 amino acids. CDR3 amino acids: CASSWLPGQGNEQYF. The CDR3 DNA reads as TGTGCCAGCAGCTGGCTACCGGGACAGGGAAACGAGCAGTACTTC.